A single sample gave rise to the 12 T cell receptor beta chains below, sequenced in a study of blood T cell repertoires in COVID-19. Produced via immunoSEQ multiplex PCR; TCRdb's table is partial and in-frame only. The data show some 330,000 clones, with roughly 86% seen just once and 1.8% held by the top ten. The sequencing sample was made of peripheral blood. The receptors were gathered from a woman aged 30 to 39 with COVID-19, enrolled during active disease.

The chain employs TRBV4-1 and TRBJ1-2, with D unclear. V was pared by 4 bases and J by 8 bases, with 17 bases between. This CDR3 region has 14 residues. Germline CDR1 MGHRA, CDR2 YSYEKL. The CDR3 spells CASSRLGGPRGYTF. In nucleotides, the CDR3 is TGCGCCAGCAGCCGTCTCGGTGGGCCACGAGGCTACACCTTC.

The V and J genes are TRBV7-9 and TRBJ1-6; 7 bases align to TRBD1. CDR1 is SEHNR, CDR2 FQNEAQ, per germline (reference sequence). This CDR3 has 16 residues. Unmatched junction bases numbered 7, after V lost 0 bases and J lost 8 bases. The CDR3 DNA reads TGTGCCAGCAGCTTAGCGACCCCGGGACAGTATTCACCCCTCCACTTT. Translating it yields CASSLATPGQYSPLHF.

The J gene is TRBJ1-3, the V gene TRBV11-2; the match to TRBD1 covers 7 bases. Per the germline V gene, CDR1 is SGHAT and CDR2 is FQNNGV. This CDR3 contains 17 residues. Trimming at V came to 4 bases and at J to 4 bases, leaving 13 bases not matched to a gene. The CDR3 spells CASSSLPGTARGNTIYF. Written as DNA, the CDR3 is TGTGCCAGCAGCTCACTACCCGGGACAGCGCGGGGAAACACCATATATTTT.

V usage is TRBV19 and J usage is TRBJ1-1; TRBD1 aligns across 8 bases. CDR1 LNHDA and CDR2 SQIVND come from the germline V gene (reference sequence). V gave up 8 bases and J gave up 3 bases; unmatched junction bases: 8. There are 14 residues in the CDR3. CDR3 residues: CASRPGQVYTEAFF. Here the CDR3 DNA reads TGTGCCAGTCGTCCGGGACAGGTGTACACTGAAGCTTTCTTT.

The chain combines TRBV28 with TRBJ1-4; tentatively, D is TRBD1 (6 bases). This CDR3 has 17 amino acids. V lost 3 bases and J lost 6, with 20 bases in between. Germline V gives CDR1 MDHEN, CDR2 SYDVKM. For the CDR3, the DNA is TGTGCCAGCAGTTTTGGGGTCCTTTGGGGGCGGGATGAAAAACTGTTTTTT. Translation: CASSFGVLWGRDEKLFF.

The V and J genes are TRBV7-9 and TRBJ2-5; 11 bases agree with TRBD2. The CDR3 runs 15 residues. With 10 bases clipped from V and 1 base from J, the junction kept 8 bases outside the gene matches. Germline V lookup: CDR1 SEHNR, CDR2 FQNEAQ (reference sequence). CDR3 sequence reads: CAIPKTSGGQETQYF. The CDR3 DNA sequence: TGTGCCATCCCGAAAACTAGCGGGGGCCAAGAGACCCAGTACTTC.

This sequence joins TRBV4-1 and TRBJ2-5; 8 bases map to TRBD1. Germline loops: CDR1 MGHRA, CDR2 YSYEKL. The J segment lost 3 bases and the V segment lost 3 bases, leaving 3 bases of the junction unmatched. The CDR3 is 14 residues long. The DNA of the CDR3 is TGCGCCAGCAGCCAGTTGACAGGGGAAGAGACCCAGTACTTC. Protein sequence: CASSQLTGEETQYF.

Here the CDR3 reads CAWTGVTWNTEAFF. Here the CDR3 DNA reads TGTGCCTGGACAGGGGTTACTTGGAACACTGAAGCTTTCTTT. The V gene is TRBV30, the J gene TRBJ1-1; possibly TRBD1 for D (6 bases). There are 14 residues in the CDR3. V dropped 4 bases and J dropped 1 base, with 13 bases sitting between them. CDR1 GTSNPN and CDR2 SVGIG come from the germline V gene (reference sequence).

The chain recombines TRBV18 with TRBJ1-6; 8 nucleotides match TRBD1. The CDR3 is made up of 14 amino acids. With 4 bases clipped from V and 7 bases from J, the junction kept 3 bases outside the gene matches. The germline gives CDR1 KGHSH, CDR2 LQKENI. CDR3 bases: TGTGCCAGCTCACAGGACAGGGAGAATTCACCCCTCCACTTT. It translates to CASSQDRENSPLHF. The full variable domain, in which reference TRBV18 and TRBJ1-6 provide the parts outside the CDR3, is NAGVMQNPRHLVRRRGQEARLRCSPMKGHSHVYWYRQLPEEGLKFMVYLQKENIIDESGMPKERFSAEFPKEGPSILRIQQVVRGDSAAYFCASSQDRENSPLHFGNGTRLTVT.

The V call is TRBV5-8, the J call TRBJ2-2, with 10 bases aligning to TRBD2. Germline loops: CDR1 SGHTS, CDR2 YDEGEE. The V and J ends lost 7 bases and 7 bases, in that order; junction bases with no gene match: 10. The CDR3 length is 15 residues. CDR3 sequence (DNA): TGTGCCAGCGCCAGCGGGGGGGCCTTTGGCGGGGAGCTGTTTTTT. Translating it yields CASASGGAFGGELFF. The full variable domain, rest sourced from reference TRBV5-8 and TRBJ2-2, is EAGVTQSPTHLIKTRGQQATLRCSPISGHTSVYWYQQALGLGLQFLLWYDEGEERNRGNFPPRFSGRQFPNYSSELNVNALELEDSALYLCASASGGAFGGELFFGEGSRLTVL.

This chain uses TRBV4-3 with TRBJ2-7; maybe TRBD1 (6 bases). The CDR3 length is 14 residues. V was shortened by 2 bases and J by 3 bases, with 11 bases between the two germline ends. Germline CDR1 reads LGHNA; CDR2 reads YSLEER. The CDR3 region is CASSQTLRGYEQYF. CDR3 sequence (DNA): TGCGCCAGCAGCCAAACACTCAGGGGCTACGAGCAGTACTTC.

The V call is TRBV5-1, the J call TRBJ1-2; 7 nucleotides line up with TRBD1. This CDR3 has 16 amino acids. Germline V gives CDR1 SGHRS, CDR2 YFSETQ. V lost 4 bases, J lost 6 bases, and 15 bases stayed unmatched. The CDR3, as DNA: TGCGCCAGCAGCCTACCCGAAGACAGGGTGTATGATGGCTACACCTTC. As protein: CASSLPEDRVYDGYTF. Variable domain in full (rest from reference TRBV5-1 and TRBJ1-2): KAGVTQTPRYLIKTRGQQVTLSCSPISGHRSVSWYQQTPGQGLQFLFEYFSETQRNKGNFPGRFSGRQFSNSRSEMNVSTLELGDSALYLCASSLPEDRVYDGYTFGSGTRLTVV.